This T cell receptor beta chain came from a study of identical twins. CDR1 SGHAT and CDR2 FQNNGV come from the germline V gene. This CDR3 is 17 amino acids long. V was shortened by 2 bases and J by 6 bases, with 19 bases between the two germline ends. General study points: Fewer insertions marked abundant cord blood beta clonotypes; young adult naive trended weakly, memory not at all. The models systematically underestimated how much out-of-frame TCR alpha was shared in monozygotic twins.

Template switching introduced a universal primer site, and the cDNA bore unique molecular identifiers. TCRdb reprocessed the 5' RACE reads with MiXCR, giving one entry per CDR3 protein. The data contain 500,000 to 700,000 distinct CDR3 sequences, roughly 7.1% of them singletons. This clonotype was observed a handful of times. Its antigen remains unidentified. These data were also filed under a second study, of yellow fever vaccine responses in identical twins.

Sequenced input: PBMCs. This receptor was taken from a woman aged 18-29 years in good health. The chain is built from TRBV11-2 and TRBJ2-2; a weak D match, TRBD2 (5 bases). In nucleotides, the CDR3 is TGTGCCAGCAGCTTACTCAGCCTACTAGAAAGGCCCGGGGAGCTGTTTTTT. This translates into CASSLLSLLERPGELFF.